This T cell receptor (beta chain) comes out of a study of shared clonotypes between healthy human individuals. J gave up 6 bases and V 1 base, and 2 bases lay outside the gene matches. The CDR3 length is 14 residues. Germline assignment: CDR1 SGHRS and CDR2 YFSETQ. Sequenced by immunoSEQ multiplex PCR; TCRdb stores in-frame clones only, minus some. This sample yields more than 2 million clones, of which approximately 95% are seen a single time; roughly 0.13% belongs to the top ten. V gene TRBV5-1 combines with J gene TRBJ2-1; TRBD2 aligns across 9 bases. This receptor was taken from a man aged 18-30 years in good health. Input material: naive CD4+ T cells sorted from blood. The subset: CD45RA+ positively selected. As DNA, the CDR3 is TGCGCCAGCAGCTTGTGGACTAGCGTCAATGAGCAGTTCTTC. Translation: CASSLWTSVNEQFF. The full variable domain, completed using reference TRBV5-1 and TRBJ2-1, is KAGVTQTPRYLIKTRGQQVTLSCSPISGHRSVSWYQQTPGQGLQFLFEYFSETQRNKGNFPGRFSGRQFSNSRSEMNVSTLELGDSALYLCASSLWTSVNEQFFGPGTRLTVL.